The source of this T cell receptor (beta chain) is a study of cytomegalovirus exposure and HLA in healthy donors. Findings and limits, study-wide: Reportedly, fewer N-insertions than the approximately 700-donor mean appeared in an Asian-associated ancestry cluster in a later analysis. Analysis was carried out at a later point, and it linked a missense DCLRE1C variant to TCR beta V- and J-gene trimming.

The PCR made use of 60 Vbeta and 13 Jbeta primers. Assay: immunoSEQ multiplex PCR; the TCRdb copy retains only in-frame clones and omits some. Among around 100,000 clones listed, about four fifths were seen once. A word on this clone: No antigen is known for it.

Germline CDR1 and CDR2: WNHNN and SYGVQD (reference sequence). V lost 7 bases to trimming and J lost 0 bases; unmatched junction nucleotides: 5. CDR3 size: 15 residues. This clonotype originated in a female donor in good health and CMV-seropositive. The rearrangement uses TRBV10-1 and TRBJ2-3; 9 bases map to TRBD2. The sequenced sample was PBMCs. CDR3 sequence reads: CASKASGVSTDTQYF. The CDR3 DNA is TGCGCCAGCAAGGCTAGCGGGGTTAGCACAGATACGCAGTATTTT.